One sample yielded the 13 T cell receptor beta chains listed below, sequenced in a study of blood T cell repertoires in COVID-19. Profiled with immunoSEQ multiplex PCR; TCRdb holds only in-frame clones, not every one. The sample has some 110,000 clones, about 89% seen once. Sequenced input: peripheral blood. The receptors were sampled from a man in his forties with acute or convalescent COVID-19.

The gene calls are TRBV3-1 (or the pseudogene TRBV3-2) and TRBJ1-4; D is uncertain. This CDR3 has 13 residues. CDR1 LGHDT and CDR2 YNNKEL come from the germline V gene (reference sequence). V was trimmed by 3 bases and J by 8 bases, leaving 10 bases between them. CDR3 nucleotides: TGTGCCAGCAGCCAGGATCACGGGGAAAAACTGTTTTTT. Translated, it gives CASSQDHGEKLFF.

The genes are TRBV18 and TRBJ1-1, with 8 bases identical to TRBD1. The V gene end was trimmed by 4 bases and the J gene end by 4 bases; junction bases not matched to a gene: 8. In germline, CDR1 is KGHSH, CDR2 LQKENI. The CDR3 is 15 residues long. The CDR3 loop reads CASSLGLTGGTEAFF. Here the CDR3 DNA reads TGTGCCAGCTCACTGGGGTTAACAGGGGGCACTGAAGCTTTCTTT.

This sequence joins TRBV7-6 and TRBJ2-1; possibly TRBD2 for D (6 bases). Trimming took off 0 bases at V and 14 bases at J, with 14 bases between the two ends. CDR1 SGHVS and CDR2 FNYEAQ come from the germline V gene. This CDR3 has 13 amino acids. CDR3 bases: TGTGCCAGCAGCTTAGCGCCGGGACTGTGGAAGTTCTTC. Translation: CASSLAPGLWKFF.

This clone has a single count. The chain recombines TRBV19 with TRBJ1-1, with D possibly being TRBD1 (6 bases). This CDR3 comprises 14 residues. The V end lost 7 bases, the J end lost 4 bases, and 16 bases lay between the germline ends. Looked up from germline, CDR1 is LNHDA and CDR2 is SQIVND (reference sequence). CDR3 loop: CASTAGDGATEAFF. Here the CDR3 DNA reads TGTGCCAGTACCGCAGGGGATGGGGCCACTGAAGCTTTCTTT. Full variable domain (outside the CDR3, taken from reference TRBV19 and TRBJ1-1): DGGITQSPKYLFRKEGQNVTLSCEQNLNHDAMYWYRQDPGQGLRLIYYSQIVNDFQKGDIAEGYSVSREKKESFPLTVTSAQKNPTAFYLCASTAGDGATEAFFGQGTRLTVV.

The chain is built from TRBV9 and TRBJ2-1; TRBD2 matches at 12 bases. V gave up 4 bases and J gave up 8 bases; unmatched junction bases: 7. The CDR3 is 15 amino acids. CDR1 and CDR2 (germline): SGDLS, YYNGEE. The CDR3 region is CASSPRTSGADEQFF. DNA of the CDR3: TGTGCCAGCAGCCCGCGGACTAGCGGGGCCGATGAGCAGTTCTTC.

The chain combines TRBV5-4 with TRBJ1-4; 9 bases match TRBD1. V was clipped by 3 bases and J by 2 bases; unmatched bases: 8. CDR1 and CDR2 from the germline V gene are SGHNT and YYREEE (reference sequence). The CDR3 runs 17 residues. CDR3 DNA sequence: TGTGCCAGCAGCTCTCCGGGACAGGGTGCGACTAATGAAAAACTGTTTTTT. It encodes CASSSPGQGATNEKLFF.

This clone appeared a single time. The chain carries TRBV6-5 and TRBJ1-6; the D is unclear. The CDR3 runs 15 residues. Trimming removed 6 bases at V and 0 bases at J, with 9 bases between. Germline V gene sequence: CDR1 MNHEY, CDR2 SVGAGI. The CDR3 sequence is CASRRESSYNSPLHF. CDR3 DNA sequence: TGTGCCAGCAGACGCGAGAGCTCCTATAATTCACCCCTCCACTTT.

V usage is TRBV5-6 and J usage is TRBJ1-5, with D tentatively TRBD1 (6 bases). CDR1 is SGHDT and CDR2 is YYEEEE in the germline V gene. The CDR3 consists of 17 residues. The V end lost 3 bases, the J end lost 0 bases, and 16 bases lay between the germline ends. This CDR3 reads CASSYSGRGGSNQPQHF. CDR3 bases: TGTGCCAGCAGCTATAGTGGCAGGGGCGGTAGCAATCAGCCCCAGCATTTT.

The V call is TRBV5-6, the J call TRBJ2-5, with D perhaps matching TRBD2 (6 bases). Trimming shortened V by 6 bases and J by 5 bases, and 14 bases separated the two germline ends. This CDR3 has 13 amino acids. The germline V gene encodes CDR1 SGHDT and CDR2 YYEEEE. Here the CDR3 DNA reads TGTGCCAGCACCAAAAGGGCGGGGGAGACCCAGTACTTC. Encoded protein: CASTKRAGETQYF. Filled out from reference TRBV5-6 and TRBJ2-5, the complete variable domain reads DAGVTQSPTHLIKTRGQQVTLRCSPKSGHDTVSWYQQALGQGPQFIFQYYEEEERQRGNFPDRFSGHQFPNYSSELNVNALLLGDSALYLCASTKRAGETQYFGPGTRLLVL.

This chain uses TRBV7-3 with TRBJ2-7; perhaps TRBD1 as D (5 bases). This CDR3 is 15 amino acids long. Trimming removed 1 base from V and 1 base from J, with 11 bases in between. Germline V gene sequence: CDR1 SGHTA, CDR2 FQGTGA. CDR3 bases: TGTGCCAGCAGCTTAATGGGTGGGGCGTCCTACGAGCAGTACTTC. Its protein product is CASSLMGGASYEQYF.

The V gene is TRBV7-9, the J gene TRBJ2-7, with a weak D call TRBD1 (6 bases). The CDR3 sequence is 15 residues long. Germline-derived CDR1 and CDR2 are SEHNR and FQNEAQ (reference sequence). Between the trimmed V and J ends, which lost 6 bases and 5 bases, there was a span of 20 bases. CDR3 sequence reads: CASRESGGQGNEQYF. The CDR3 DNA reads TGTGCCAGCAGGGAGTCTGGGGGTCAGGGGAACGAGCAGTACTTC.

This chain joins TRBV7-9 and TRBJ2-1; 9 bases align to TRBD1. Germline CDR1 and CDR2: SEHNR and FQNEAQ (reference sequence). After removal of 2 bases from V and 10 bases from J, the junction contained 9 bases not matched to a gene. The CDR3 spans 15 residues. CDR3 sequence reads: CASSLSQQGAGEQFF. The CDR3 coding sequence is TGTGCCAGCAGCTTAAGCCAACAGGGGGCTGGGGAGCAGTTCTTC.

The genes are TRBV15 and TRBJ1-2; a possible D gene is TRBD1 (5 bases). V was cut by 0 bases and J by 4 bases, with 9 bases left in between. Germline CDR1 reads LNHNV; CDR2 reads YYDKDF (reference sequence). This CDR3 is 14 amino acids long. CDR3 sequence reads: CATSRDRRVYGYTF. The CDR3 DNA is TGTGCCACCAGCAGAGATCGCAGGGTCTATGGCTACACCTTC.